This T cell receptor beta chain was profiled in a study of blood T cells in healthy people across ages. Study-wide results and caveats: Naive CD4+ cells and diversity were both higher in long-lived donors than in aged donors. Without sorted subsets, naive and antigen-experienced compartments could not be conclusively compared. Getting older went along with TCR beta diversity per million T cells dropping roughly linearly.

It was with a sample-barcoded 5' primer and a J-beta primer mix that a second PCR of roughly 7 to 12 cycles was run. TCRdb fed the 5' RACE reads into MiXCR, producing one record per CDR3 protein. The table includes about 800,000 distinct CDR3 sequences, around 25% detected once. On this clonotype: Antigen: not known.

The data were also submitted as part of a second study, on T cells of mothers and their children. According to that study: Once extracted, all RNA went into cDNA synthesis at roughly 1.5 ug per 15 ul.

Sequencing was carried out using blood. The TCR originated in a boy younger than 18 in good health.

In DNA form, the CDR3 reads TGTGCCAGCTCAGACCAGGGGCCTGGGGCAGATACGCAGTATTTT. Protein: CASSDQGPGADTQYF. The rearrangement uses TRBV18 and TRBJ2-3; TRBD1 is a possible D gene (6 bases). The CDR3 sequence is 15 residues long. Germline V gene sequence: CDR1 KGHSH, CDR2 LQKENI. The V end was cut by 5 bases, the J end by 4 bases, with 16 bases between.